What follows are 28 T cell receptor beta chains derived from one specimen sequenced in a study of T cell responses to AZD1222 COVID-19 vaccine. The table came from immunoSEQ multiplex PCR; TCRdb's copy has only in-frame clones and leaves some out. Among 150,000 or so clones listed, 80% to 90% were seen once. This specimen was peripheral blood, taken on day 0 of AZD1222 vaccination. These receptors were obtained from an adult in good health.

This clone appeared once. The gene calls are TRBV15 and TRBJ2-3; 8 bases are a match to TRBD2. Looked up from germline, CDR1 is LNHNV and CDR2 is YYDKDF (reference sequence). The CDR3 length is 14 residues. Trimming at V came to 8 bases and at J to 5 bases, leaving 9 bases not matched to a gene. The CDR3 DNA is TGTGCCACCGGGGCGGGAGGATGGGGAGATACGCAGTATTTT. Its protein is CATGAGGWGDTQYF.

The chain has TRBV18 and TRBJ2-7; TRBD2 agrees at 7 bases. Germline-derived CDR1 and CDR2 are KGHSH and LQKENI. The CDR3 is made up of 14 amino acids. Germline trimming cut 6 bases from V and 3 bases from J; bases unmatched to any gene: 8. In DNA form, the CDR3 reads TGTGCCAGCTCCCGTGGGGGGGAGTTCTACGAGCAGTACTTC. Translating gives CASSRGGEFYEQYF.

The CDR3 DNA reads as TGTGCCAGCAGCTCAGACTCGAGCGGGAGTACGTTCTTC. Its protein is CASSSDSSGSTFF. The chain combines TRBV13 with TRBJ2-1, with TRBD2 matching over 8 bases. J lost 15 bases, V lost 4 bases, and 11 bases had no gene match. The CDR3 consists of 13 residues. The V gene's germline CDR1 is PRHDT and CDR2 FYEKMQ (reference sequence).

The chain couples TRBV2 to TRBJ2-5, with TRBD2 identical over 8 bases. J gave up 4 bases and V 8 bases, and 9 bases lay outside the gene matches. Per the germline V gene, CDR1 is SNHLY and CDR2 is FYNNEI. CDR3 length: 14 residues. The CDR3 nucleotides are TGTGCCAGCGGACGAGCGGGAGTCCGAGAGACCCAGTACTTC. The encoded protein is CASGRAGVRETQYF.

V gene TRBV11-3 combines with J gene TRBJ1-2; TRBD1 matches at 7 bases. The ends lost 4 bases at V and 2 bases at J; junction bases unmatched: 4. CDR1 is SGHNT, CDR2 YENEEA, per germline. The CDR3 has 14 amino acids. CDR3: CASSSGQYNYGYTF. The CDR3 coding sequence is TGTGCCAGCAGCTCGGGACAGTACAACTATGGCTACACCTTC.

In nucleotides, the CDR3 is TGTGCCAGCAGCTTTAAGTACAGGGGGATATTAACGGATGGCTACACCTTC. Its protein is CASSFKYRGILTDGYTF. The chain employs TRBV28 and TRBJ1-2, with TRBD1 matching 8 bases. This CDR3 is 17 amino acids long. The ends lost 6 bases at V and 6 bases at J; junction bases unmatched: 18. Germline CDR1 and CDR2: MDHEN and SYDVKM.

This chain uses TRBV3-1 (or the pseudogene TRBV3-2) with TRBJ1-5; D gene ambiguous. The CDR3 sequence is 15 residues long. Trimming took 0 bases from V and 4 from J, leaving 10 bases between them. From germline, CDR1 is LGHDT and CDR2 YNNKEL (reference sequence). DNA of the CDR3: TGTGCCAGCAGCCAAGATCCGGCGGTTAATCAGCCCCAGCATTTT. Its translation is CASSQDPAVNQPQHF.

This chain links TRBV7-8 with TRBJ1-2; 7 nucleotides align to TRBD1. V was pared by 3 bases and J by 4 bases, with 11 bases of the junction left unmatched. The CDR3 is 16 residues long. The germline V gene has CDR1 SGHVS and CDR2 FQNEAQ. The CDR3 spells CASSFGSTGIGYGYTF. As DNA, the CDR3 is TGTGCCAGCAGCTTCGGATCGACAGGGATAGGCTATGGCTACACCTTC.

The chain is built from TRBV24-1 and TRBJ1-1, with D unresolved. The CDR3 has 13 amino acids. V lost 7 bases and J lost 1, with 9 bases in between. The germline CDR1 and CDR2 sequences are KGHDR and SFDVKD. Written as DNA, the CDR3 is TGTGCCACCAGGGGTCCGAGGAACACTGAAGCTTTCTTT. Translation gives CATRGPRNTEAFF.

The genes are TRBV28 and TRBJ1-5; 8 bases align to TRBD1. Germline assignment: CDR1 MDHEN and CDR2 SYDVKM. CDR3 length equals 14 residues. Trimming removed 6 bases from V and 6 bases from J; junction bases left unmatched: 7. CDR3 residues: CASSPDRGSQPQHF. CDR3 in DNA: TGTGCCAGCAGCCCAGACAGGGGAAGTCAGCCCCAGCATTTT. The full variable domain, with the rest looked up from reference TRBV28 and TRBJ1-5, is DVKVTQSSRYLVKRTGEKVFLECVQDMDHENMFWYRQDPGLGLRLIYFSYDVKMKEKGDIPEGYSVSREKKERFSLILESASTNQTSMYLCASSPDRGSQPQHFGDGTRLSIL.

The chain carries TRBV28 and TRBJ1-2; TRBD1 is a possible D gene (5 bases). The length of the CDR3 is 16 residues. Germline values: CDR1 MDHEN, CDR2 SYDVKM. The V and J ends lost 7 bases and 4 bases respectively, with 22 bases between them. The CDR3 nucleotides read TGTGCCAGCATTTCTTATGGGGGGGGTAAAGTCTATGGCTACACCTTC. This codes for CASISYGGGKVYGYTF.

On this clone: Other DNA sequences of this sample code for an identical CDR3. The J gene is TRBJ2-7, the V gene TRBV3-1 (or the pseudogene TRBV3-2), with D unresolved. Deletions cut 0 bases from V and 5 bases from J, with 2 bases between. The CDR3 contains 11 residues. Germline lookup yields CDR1 LGHDT and CDR2 YNNKEL (reference sequence). In nucleotides, the CDR3 is TGTGCCAGCAGCCAAGAGGACGAGCAGTACTTC. Its protein is CASSQEDEQYF.

This clone came up once. The rearrangement joins TRBV19 to TRBJ2-7, with 14 bases matching TRBD2. V was pared by 4 bases and J by 3 bases, with 2 bases of the junction left unmatched. The CDR3 has 15 amino acids. Germline CDR1 LNHDA, CDR2 SQIVND (reference sequence). The CDR3: CASSRGLAGVYEQYF. The CDR3 DNA sequence: TGTGCCAGTAGTAGGGGACTAGCGGGAGTCTACGAGCAGTACTTC.

The V gene is TRBV20-1, the J gene TRBJ1-2; D unresolved. The germline gives CDR1 DFQATT, CDR2 SNEGSKA (reference sequence). Trimming took 3 bases from V and 4 from J, leaving 9 bases between them. The CDR3 covers 12 residues. The CDR3 DNA reads as TGCAGTGCTAGTGGCAGTAGCTATGGCTACACCTTC. This codes for CSASGSSYGYTF.

The gene calls are TRBV7-2 and TRBJ2-5, with D possibly TRBD1 on 6 matching bases. The ends were cut back, 1 base at V and 3 bases at J, with 18 bases in the middle. Germline V gene lookup returns CDR1 SGHTA and CDR2 FQGNSA. The CDR3 runs to 17 residues. Written as DNA, the CDR3 is TGTGCCAGCAGCTTAGGCATAGTAAACCGGGACAAAGAGACCCAGTACTTC. Protein sequence: CASSLGIVNRDKETQYF. Full variable domain (missing parts from reference TRBV7-2 and TRBJ2-5): GAGVSQSPSNKVTEKGKDVELRCDPISGHTALYWYRQSLGQGLEFLIYFQGNSAPDKSGLPSDRFSAERTGGSVSTLTIQRTQQEDSAVYLCASSLGIVNRDKETQYFGPGTRLLVL.

The chain uses TRBV18 and TRBJ2-4; 10 bases align to TRBD2. The CDR3 extends over 16 amino acids. J gave up 4 bases and V 3 bases, and 6 bases lay outside the gene matches. Per the germline V gene, CDR1 is KGHSH and CDR2 is LQKENI. The CDR3 here is CASSPTSSGGKNIQYF. In DNA form, the CDR3 reads TGTGCCAGCTCACCGACGTCTAGCGGGGGAAAAAACATTCAGTACTTC.

V and J are TRBV28 and TRBJ1-2, with TRBD1 as a possible D gene (6 bases). V dropped 5 bases and J dropped 2 bases, with 6 bases sitting between them. This CDR3 comprises 12 residues. Germline CDR1 is MDHEN and CDR2 is SYDVKM. The DNA of the CDR3 is TGTGCCAGCAGTCAGGGGAACTATGGCTACACCTTC. Its translation: CASSQGNYGYTF.

The genes are TRBV9 and TRBJ2-5, with D possibly TRBD2 on 5 matching bases. CDR3 size: 14 residues. Germline CDR1 is SGDLS and CDR2 is YYNGEE. V was shortened by 4 bases and J by 4 bases, with 14 bases between the two germline ends. The CDR3 DNA sequence: TGTGCCAGCAGCCCAACGAGGGCCGGAGAGACCCAGTACTTC. Its protein product is CASSPTRAGETQYF.

J is TRBJ1-5 and V is TRBV12-3 or TRBV12-4, with no clear D. Between the trimmed V and J ends, which lost 6 bases and 9 bases, there was a span of 9 bases. This CDR3 region has 11 residues. The CDR3 reads CASSQSGPQHF. CDR3 nucleotide sequence: TGTGCCAGCAGCCAGTCTGGGCCCCAGCATTTT.

The CDR3 DNA reads as TGCGCCAGCAGCTTGGGAGAGAAACTAGCGGGAGTAGTCTACGAGCAGTACTTC. It codes for CASSLGEKLAGVVYEQYF. The chain combines TRBV5-1 with TRBJ2-7, with 11 bases identical to TRBD2. V lost 0 bases and J lost 3; bases outside the gene matches: 11. Germline loops: CDR1 SGHRS, CDR2 YFSETQ. CDR3 size: 18 residues. Together with reference TRBV5-1 and TRBJ2-7, the CDR3 gives the full variable domain: KAGVTQTPRYLIKTRGQQVTLSCSPISGHRSVSWYQQTPGQGLQFLFEYFSETQRNKGNFPGRFSGRQFSNSRSEMNVSTLELGDSALYLCASSLGEKLAGVVYEQYFGPGTRLTVT.

This clone was seen just once. Other nucleotide sequences in the sample specify the same CDR3. The genes are TRBV28 and TRBJ1-1; D remains ambiguous. The CDR3 is 12 residues long. V lost 3 bases, J lost 0 bases, and 2 bases lay in between. From germline, CDR1 is MDHEN and CDR2 SYDVKM. The chain's CDR3 is CASSFLNTEAFF. Written as DNA, the CDR3 is TGTGCCAGCAGTTTTCTGAACACTGAAGCTTTCTTT.

This clone was detected once. The V and J genes are TRBV14 and TRBJ2-5; TRBD2 agrees at 9 bases. V lost 3 bases, J lost 5 bases, and 7 bases stayed unmatched. The germline V gene encodes CDR1 SGHDN and CDR2 FVKESK. The CDR3 contains 15 residues. The CDR3: CASSHYSGREETQYF. DNA for the CDR3: TGTGCCAGCAGCCACTATAGCGGGAGAGAGGAGACCCAGTACTTC.

V is TRBV28 and J is TRBJ1-1; D is unclear. The germline V gene has CDR1 MDHEN and CDR2 SYDVKM. Trimming left V 7 bases short and J 8 bases short, with 11 bases between. This CDR3 contains 11 residues. The CDR3 sequence is CASITRWEAFF. The CDR3 bases are TGTGCCAGCATCACCCGTTGGGAAGCTTTCTTT.

The rearrangement links TRBV7-2 to TRBJ2-3; D call uncertain. Trimming removed 3 bases from V and 3 bases from J, with 10 bases in between. In germline, CDR1 is SGHTA, CDR2 FQGNSA. The CDR3 loop spans 14 amino acids. The CDR3 region has the DNA TGTGCCAGCAGCTTTCAGGACGAAACAGATACGCAGTATTTT. Translation gives CASSFQDETDTQYF.

The chain employs TRBV2 and TRBJ2-2; TRBD2 aligns across 7 bases. Germline loops: CDR1 SNHLY, CDR2 FYNNEI. The CDR3 sequence is 14 residues long. Trimming removed 6 bases from V and 4 bases from J; junction bases left unmatched: 5. This CDR3 reads CASRGLAATGELFF. The CDR3 nucleotides read TGTGCCAGCAGAGGGCTAGCGGCCACCGGGGAGCTGTTTTTT.

The J gene is TRBJ1-2, the V gene TRBV24-1; TRBD1 might be the D (6 bases). Germline V gene sequence: CDR1 KGHDR, CDR2 SFDVKD. CDR3 size: 16 residues. V was trimmed by 1 base and J by 7 bases, leaving 18 bases between them. In DNA form, the CDR3 reads TGTGCCACCAGTGATTTCGACAGGACTGTACTATGTGGCTACACCTTC. It yields the protein CATSDFDRTVLCGYTF.

This sequence joins TRBV12-3 or TRBV12-4 and TRBJ1-1; D may be TRBD1 (5 bases). Trimming shortened V by 4 bases and J by 5 bases, and 11 bases separated the two germline ends. The CDR3 extends over 13 amino acids. This chain's CDR3 is CASSSGRGTEAFF. The CDR3 DNA follows: TGTGCCAGCAGTTCGGGGCGCGGTACTGAAGCTTTCTTT.

This chain joins TRBV5-1 and TRBJ2-3, with 10 bases that match TRBD2. J was trimmed by 5 bases and V by 5 bases; bases with no gene match: 8. This CDR3 is 15 amino acids long. Per the germline V gene, CDR1 is SGHRS and CDR2 is YFSETQ. The CDR3 DNA reads TGCGCCAGCAGTCTAGCGGGAGATGAGATAGATACGCAGTATTTT. Its protein product is CASSLAGDEIDTQYF.